These T cell receptor beta chains were read from a single sample in a study of regulatory T cells in long-lasting Graves disease. MiXCR, run by TCRdb on the multiplex PCR reads, gives a single entry per CDR3 protein. The data hold around 460,000 distinct CDR3 sequences, with 12% to 15% observed a single time. This same sample was also part of a study on T cells in Graves' hyperthyroidism and ophthalmopathy.

The material was peripheral blood mononuclear cells (PBMCs), obtained at new diagnosis, from a patient treated with antithyroid drugs. These receptors all come from a woman aged 45-59 years with Graves disease. Both conserved end residues are part of each CDR3. The order of the fields is J gene, clone size, D gene, V gene, CDR3 DNA, CDR3 protein. The D gene is left open where the match is weak. Clone size appears in some rows only: once, few, many, or a class for an expanded clone.

J: TRBJ2-1
size: many
D: TRBD2
V: TRBV20-1
DNA: TGCAGTGCTAGAGTTGCGGGAGGGCCCCTCAATGAGCAGTTCTTC
CDR3: CSARVAGGPLNEQFF

J: TRBJ2-1
size: many
D: .
V: TRBV18
DNA: TGTGCCAGCAGTGGACAGTACAATGAGCAGTTCTTC
CDR3: CASSGQYNEQFF

J: TRBJ2-1
size: .
D: .
V: TRBV9
DNA: TGTGCCAGCAGCGCCCGACTAACCGAAGTCAATGAGCAGTTCTTC
CDR3: CASSARLTEVNEQFF

J: TRBJ2-1
size: .
D: TRBD2
V: TRBV5-1
DNA: TGCGCCAGCAGCTTGGAAAATATCGGACTAGCGGGAACTGAGCAGTTCTTC
CDR3: CASSLENIGLAGTEQFF

J: TRBJ2-7
size: many
D: .
V: TRBV28
DNA: TGTGCCAGCAGCTCACATACTTCCTCCTACGAGCAGTACTTC
CDR3: CASSSHTSSYEQYF

J: TRBJ2-2
size: many
D: TRBD1
V: TRBV12-3/TRBV12-4
DNA: TGTGCCAGCAGCACTAGGACAGGGGCCACCGGGGAGCTGTTTTTT
CDR3: CASSTRTGATGELFF

J: TRBJ2-1
size: many
D: TRBD1
V: TRBV7-8
DNA: TGTGCCAGCAGCTTAGGGACAGGGACCGAATCCTACAATGAGCAGTTCTTC
CDR3: CASSLGTGTESYNEQFF

J: TRBJ2-7
size: .
D: .
V: TRBV7-2
DNA: TGTGCCAGCAGCTTAGCCAGGGTGTACGAGCAGTACTTC
CDR3: CASSLARVYEQYF

J: TRBJ2-3
size: few
D: TRBD1
V: TRBV5-1
DNA: TGCGCCAGCAGCGCGGGACAGGGAGATACGCAGTATTTT
CDR3: CASSAGQGDTQYF

J: TRBJ1-2
size: .
D: TRBD1
V: TRBV3-1
DNA: TGTGCCAGCAGCCACTTTCCGGGACAGGAAGGCTACACCTTC
CDR3: CASSHFPGQEGYTF

J: TRBJ2-2
size: many
D: .
V: TRBV11-2
DNA: TGTGCCAGCAGCTTAGATATCGCCCGTTCCGGGGAGCTGTTTTTT
CDR3: CASSLDIARSGELFF

J: TRBJ1-6
size: many
D: .
V: TRBV11-2
DNA: TGTGCCAGCAGCTTTGGGGGCATCAATTCACCCCTCCACTTT
CDR3: CASSFGGINSPLHF

J: TRBJ1-1
size: few
D: TRBD1
V: TRBV5-1
DNA: TGCGCCAGCAGCTTACAAGGACAGGGGGCGAATGAAGCTTTCTTT
CDR3: CASSLQGQGANEAFF

J: TRBJ2-7
size: many
D: .
V: TRBV28
DNA: TGTGCCAGCAGATCGAACTACGAGCAGTACTTC
CDR3: CASRSNYEQYF

J: TRBJ2-2
size: few
D: .
V: TRBV7-8
DNA: TGTGCCAGCAGCTTAAAGGGGGAATTTTATGGCACCGGGGAGCTGTTTTTT
CDR3: CASSLKGEFYGTGELFF

J: TRBJ1-2
size: many
D: .
V: TRBV6-1
DNA: TGTGCCAGCCGAGGGCCTCGAACCCTTCCCTCTAACTATGGCTACACCTTC
CDR3: CASRGPRTLPSNYGYTF

J: TRBJ2-1
size: many
D: .
V: TRBV30
DNA: TGTGCCTGGAGTCTGGGACCTTGGGACAATGAGCAGTTCTTC
CDR3: CAWSLGPWDNEQFF

J: TRBJ2-7
size: many
D: .
V: TRBV28
DNA: TGTGCCAGCAGTTTATGGGCACAAAGCTCCTACGAGCAGTACTTC
CDR3: CASSLWAQSSYEQYF

J: TRBJ2-7
size: few
D: TRBD1
V: TRBV19
DNA: TGTGCCAGTAACCGGGACAGGGGAATTGGCGAGCAGTACTTC
CDR3: CASNRDRGIGEQYF

J: TRBJ1-1
size: .
D: .
V: TRBV19
DNA: TGTGCCAGTAGCCGAACAGGGCTCACTGAAGCTTTCTTT
CDR3: CASSRTGLTEAFF